This paragraph covers one TCR beta chain sequence. The sample originates from a study of blood T cell repertoires in COVID-19. Generated by immunoSEQ multiplex PCR, the TCRdb table keeps only in-frame clones and is missing some. The sample has about 180,000 clones; about 83% are singletons. V gave up 5 bases and J gave up 0 bases, with 14 bases separating them. CDR3 length: 15 amino acids. Germline V CDR1 and CDR2: SGHTA, FQGNSA. Source material: peripheral blood. The V call is TRBV7-2, the J call TRBJ2-7; D might be TRBD1 (6 bases). This sequence originates from a human donor in a cohort sampled during active COVID-19. CDR3 amino acids: CASSPRQVLSYEQYF. CDR3 nucleotides: TGTGCCAGCAGCCCAAGACAGGTCCTCTCCTACGAGCAGTACTTC.